This T cell receptor beta chain was observed in a study of identical twins. A universal primer site came from template switching; cDNA carried unique molecular identifiers. Using its own MiXCR run on the 5' RACE reads, TCRdb lists one record per CDR3 protein. Found here are around 250,000 distinct CDR3 sequences, roughly 8% of them singletons; the top ten hold less than 4%. Findings of the study overall: Out-of-frame alpha sequences shared by twins showed excess low generation probability.

CDR3 length: 15 amino acids. CDR1 and CDR2 (germline): LGHNA, YSLEER. Between the trimmed V and J ends, which lost 0 bases and 0 bases, there was a span of 9 bases. To note about this clonotype: Antigen specificity is unknown.

This sample also appeared in a second study, on yellow fever vaccine responses in identical twins. As reported in that work: Vaccine T cell responses of twins reportedly seemed partly convergent and partly personalized.

The sequence was collected from a woman between 18 and 30 years old in good health. The chain recombines TRBV4-3 with TRBJ2-7; D is possibly TRBD1 (5 bases). The material sequenced was CD8+ T cells sorted from blood. The CDR3 sequence: CASSQDRQNSYEQYF. DNA for the CDR3: TGCGCCAGCAGCCAAGACCGACAGAACTCCTACGAGCAGTACTTC.